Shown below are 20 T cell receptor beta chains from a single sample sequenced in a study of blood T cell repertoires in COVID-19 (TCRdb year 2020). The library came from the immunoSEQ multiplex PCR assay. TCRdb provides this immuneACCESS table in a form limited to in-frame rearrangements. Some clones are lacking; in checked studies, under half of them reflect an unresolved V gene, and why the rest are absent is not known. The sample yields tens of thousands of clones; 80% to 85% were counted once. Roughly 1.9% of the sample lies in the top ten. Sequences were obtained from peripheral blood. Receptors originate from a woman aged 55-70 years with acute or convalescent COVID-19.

The CDR3 reads CASSQNDRPYEQYF. The CDR3 coding sequence is TGCGCCAGCAGCCAAAACGACAGACCCTACGAGCAGTACTTC. The chain is built from TRBV4-1 and TRBJ2-7, with a possible D match to TRBD1 (5 bases). V lost 2 bases and J lost 2, with 10 bases in between. The CDR3 totals 14 residues. Germline lookup yields CDR1 MGHRA and CDR2 YSYEKL.

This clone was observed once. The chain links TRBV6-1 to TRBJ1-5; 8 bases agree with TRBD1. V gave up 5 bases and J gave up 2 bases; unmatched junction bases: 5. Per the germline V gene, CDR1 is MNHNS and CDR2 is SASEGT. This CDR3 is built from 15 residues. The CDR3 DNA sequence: TGTGCCAGCAGTAGGACAGGGAGTGGCAATCAGCCCCAGCATTTT. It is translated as CASSRTGSGNQPQHF.

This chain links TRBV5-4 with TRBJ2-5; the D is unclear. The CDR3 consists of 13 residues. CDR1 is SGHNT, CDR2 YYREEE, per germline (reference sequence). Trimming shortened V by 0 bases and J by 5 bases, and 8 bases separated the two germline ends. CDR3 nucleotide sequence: TGTGCCAGCAGCTTGGGTAGCTTCGAGACCCAGTACTTC. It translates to CASSLGSFETQYF.

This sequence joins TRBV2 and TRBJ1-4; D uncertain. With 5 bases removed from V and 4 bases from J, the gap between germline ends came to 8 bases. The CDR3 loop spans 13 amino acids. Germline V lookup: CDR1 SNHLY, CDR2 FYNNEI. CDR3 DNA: TGTGCCAGCAGTAGACACTTTAATGAAAAACTGTTTTTT. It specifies CASSRHFNEKLFF.

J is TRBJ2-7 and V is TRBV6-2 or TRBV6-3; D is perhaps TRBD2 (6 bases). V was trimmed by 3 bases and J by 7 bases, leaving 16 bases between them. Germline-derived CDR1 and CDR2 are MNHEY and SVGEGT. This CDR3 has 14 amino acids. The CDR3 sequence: CASSYLQGGREQYF. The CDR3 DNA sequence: TGTGCCAGCAGTTATCTGCAGGGAGGTCGGGAGCAGTACTTC.

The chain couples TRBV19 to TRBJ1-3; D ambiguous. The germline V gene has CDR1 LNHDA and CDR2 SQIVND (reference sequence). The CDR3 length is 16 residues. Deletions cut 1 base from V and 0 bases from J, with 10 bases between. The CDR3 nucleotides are TGTGCCAGTAGTATAGGGAACCTAGTCTCTGGAAACACCATATATTTT. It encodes CASSIGNLVSGNTIYF.

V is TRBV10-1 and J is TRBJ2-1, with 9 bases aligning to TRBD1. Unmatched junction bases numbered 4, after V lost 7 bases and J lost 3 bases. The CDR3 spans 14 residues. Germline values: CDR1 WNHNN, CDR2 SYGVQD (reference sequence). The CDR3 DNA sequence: TGCGCCAGCACGGCGGGACAGGGCTACAATGAGCAGTTCTTC. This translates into CASTAGQGYNEQFF.

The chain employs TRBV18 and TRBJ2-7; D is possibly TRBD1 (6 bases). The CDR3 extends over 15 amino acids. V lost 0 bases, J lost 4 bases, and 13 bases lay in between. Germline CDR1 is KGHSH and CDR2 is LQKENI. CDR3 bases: TGTGCCAGCTCACCACCTACAGGGACACCATACGAGCAGTACTTC. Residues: CASSPPTGTPYEQYF.

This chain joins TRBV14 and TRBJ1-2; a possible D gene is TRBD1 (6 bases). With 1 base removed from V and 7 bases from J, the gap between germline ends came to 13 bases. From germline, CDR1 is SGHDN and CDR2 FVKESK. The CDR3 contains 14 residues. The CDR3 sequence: CASSQGYRVVGYTF. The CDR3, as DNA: TGTGCCAGCAGCCAAGGGTACAGGGTAGTTGGCTACACCTTC.

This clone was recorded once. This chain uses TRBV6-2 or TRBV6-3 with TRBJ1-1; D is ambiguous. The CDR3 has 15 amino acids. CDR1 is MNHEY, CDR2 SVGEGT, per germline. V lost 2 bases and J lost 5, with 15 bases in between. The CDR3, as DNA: TGTGCCAGCAGTTACCGCCCGGGGTTGGGTACTGAAGCTTTCTTT. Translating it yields CASSYRPGLGTEAFF.

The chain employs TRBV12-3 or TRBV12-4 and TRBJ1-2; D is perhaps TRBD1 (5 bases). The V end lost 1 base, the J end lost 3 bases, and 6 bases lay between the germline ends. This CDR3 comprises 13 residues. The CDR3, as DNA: TGTGCCAGCAGTTTAGGACAGTACTATGGCTACACCTTC. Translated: CASSLGQYYGYTF.

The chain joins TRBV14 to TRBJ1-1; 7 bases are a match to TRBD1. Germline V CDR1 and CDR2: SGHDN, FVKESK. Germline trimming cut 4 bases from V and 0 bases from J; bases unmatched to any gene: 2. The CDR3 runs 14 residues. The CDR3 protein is CASSLGQLNTEAFF. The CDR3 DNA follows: TGTGCCAGCAGCCTGGGACAGCTGAACACTGAAGCTTTCTTT. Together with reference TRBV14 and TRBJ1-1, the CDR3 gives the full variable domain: EAGVTQFPSHSVIEKGQTVTLRCDPISGHDNLYWYRRVMGKEIKFLLHFVKESKQDESGMPNNRFLAERTGGTYSTLKVQPAELEDSGVYFCASSLGQLNTEAFFGQGTRLTVV.

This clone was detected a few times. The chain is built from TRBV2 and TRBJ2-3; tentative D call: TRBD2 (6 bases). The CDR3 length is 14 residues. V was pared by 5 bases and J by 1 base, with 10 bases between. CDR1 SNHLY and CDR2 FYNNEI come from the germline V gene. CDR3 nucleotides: TGTGCCAGCAGTCCAGGCGGGGGCACAGATACGCAGTATTTT. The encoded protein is CASSPGGGTDTQYF.

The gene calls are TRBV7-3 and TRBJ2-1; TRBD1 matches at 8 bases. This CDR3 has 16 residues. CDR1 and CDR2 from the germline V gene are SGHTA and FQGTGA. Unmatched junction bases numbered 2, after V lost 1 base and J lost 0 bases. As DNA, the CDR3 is TGTGCCAGCAGCTTAAGAGACAGGGGCTCCTACAATGAGCAGTTCTTC. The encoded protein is CASSLRDRGSYNEQFF. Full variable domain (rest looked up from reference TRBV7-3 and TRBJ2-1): GAGVSQTPSNKVTEKGKYVELRCDPISGHTALYWYRQSLGQGPEFLIYFQGTGAADDSGLPNDRFFAVRPEGSVSTLKIQRTERGDSAVYLCASSLRDRGSYNEQFFGPGTRLTVL.

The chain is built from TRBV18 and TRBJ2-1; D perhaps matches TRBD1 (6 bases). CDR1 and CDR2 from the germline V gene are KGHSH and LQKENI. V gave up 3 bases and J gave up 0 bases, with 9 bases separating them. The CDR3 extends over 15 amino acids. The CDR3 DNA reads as TGTGCCAGCTCACCCCAACAGGGCTCCTACAATGAGCAGTTCTTC. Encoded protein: CASSPQQGSYNEQFF.

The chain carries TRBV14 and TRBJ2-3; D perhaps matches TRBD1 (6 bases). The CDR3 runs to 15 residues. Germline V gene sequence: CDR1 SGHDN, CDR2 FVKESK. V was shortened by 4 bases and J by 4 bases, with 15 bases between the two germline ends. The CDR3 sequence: CASSPRGLRADTQYF. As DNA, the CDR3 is TGTGCCAGCAGCCCCAGGGGCCTTAGGGCAGATACGCAGTATTTT. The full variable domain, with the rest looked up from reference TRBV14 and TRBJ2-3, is EAGVTQFPSHSVIEKGQTVTLRCDPISGHDNLYWYRRVMGKEIKFLLHFVKESKQDESGMPNNRFLAERTGGTYSTLKVQPAELEDSGVYFCASSPRGLRADTQYFGPGTRLTVL.

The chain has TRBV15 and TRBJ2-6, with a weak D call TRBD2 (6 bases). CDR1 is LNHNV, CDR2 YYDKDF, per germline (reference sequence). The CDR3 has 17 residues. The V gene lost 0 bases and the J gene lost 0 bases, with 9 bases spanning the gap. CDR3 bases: TGTGCCACCAGCAGAGAAGGAGGGGCCTCTGGGGCCAACGTCCTGACTTTC. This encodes CATSREGGASGANVLTF.

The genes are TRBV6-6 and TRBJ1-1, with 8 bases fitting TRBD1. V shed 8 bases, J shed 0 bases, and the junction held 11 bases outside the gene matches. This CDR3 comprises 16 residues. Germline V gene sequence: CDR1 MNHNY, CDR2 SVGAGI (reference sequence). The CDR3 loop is CASRTGKPQLNTEAFF. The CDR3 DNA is TGTGCCAGCCGGACAGGGAAACCCCAACTGAACACTGAAGCTTTCTTT.

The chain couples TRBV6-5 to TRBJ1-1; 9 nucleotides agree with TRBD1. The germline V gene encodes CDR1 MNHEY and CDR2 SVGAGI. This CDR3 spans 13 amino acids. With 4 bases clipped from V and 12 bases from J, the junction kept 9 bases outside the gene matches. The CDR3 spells CASSFGQGMSSFF. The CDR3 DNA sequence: TGTGCCAGCAGTTTCGGACAGGGGATGAGTTCTTTCTTT.

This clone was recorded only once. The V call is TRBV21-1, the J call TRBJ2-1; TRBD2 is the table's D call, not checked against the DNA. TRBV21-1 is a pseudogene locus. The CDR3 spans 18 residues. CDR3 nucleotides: TGTGCCAGCAGCAAAGGCCGGGTGTTAGGGAGGGATTACAATGAGCAGTTCTTC. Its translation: CASSKGRVLGRDYNEQFF.